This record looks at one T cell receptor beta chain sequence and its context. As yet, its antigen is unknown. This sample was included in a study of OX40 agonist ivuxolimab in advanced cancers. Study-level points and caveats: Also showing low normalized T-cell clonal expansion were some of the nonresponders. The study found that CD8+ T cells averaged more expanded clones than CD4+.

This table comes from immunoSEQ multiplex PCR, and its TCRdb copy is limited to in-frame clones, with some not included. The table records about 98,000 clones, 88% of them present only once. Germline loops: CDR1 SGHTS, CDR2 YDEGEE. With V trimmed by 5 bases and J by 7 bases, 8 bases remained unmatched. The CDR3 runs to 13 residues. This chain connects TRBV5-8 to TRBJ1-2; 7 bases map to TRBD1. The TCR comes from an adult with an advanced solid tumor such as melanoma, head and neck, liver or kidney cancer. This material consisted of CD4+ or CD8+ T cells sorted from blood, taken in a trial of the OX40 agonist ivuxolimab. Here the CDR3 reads CASSQTGRSGYTF. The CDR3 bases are TGTGCCAGCAGTCAGACAGGGCGGAGTGGCTACACCTTC.